Listed here is a single TCR beta chain. This table comes from immunoSEQ multiplex PCR, and its TCRdb copy is limited to in-frame clones, with some not included. The table lists around 48,000 clones, approximately 93% of them singletons. Germline V gene sequence: CDR1 SGHRS, CDR2 YFSETQ. V dropped 0 bases and J dropped 4 bases, with 7 bases sitting between them. The CDR3 is 13 residues long. The data were taken from a study of control samples from healthy donors and cancer patients. Specimen: PBMCs. The chain couples TRBV5-1 to TRBJ1-1; no clear D gene. The source is a woman aged 50 to 60 with head and neck cancer. CDR3 amino acids: CASSLVKSTEAFF. CDR3 bases: TGCGCCAGCAGCTTGGTAAAGAGCACTGAAGCTTTCTTT.